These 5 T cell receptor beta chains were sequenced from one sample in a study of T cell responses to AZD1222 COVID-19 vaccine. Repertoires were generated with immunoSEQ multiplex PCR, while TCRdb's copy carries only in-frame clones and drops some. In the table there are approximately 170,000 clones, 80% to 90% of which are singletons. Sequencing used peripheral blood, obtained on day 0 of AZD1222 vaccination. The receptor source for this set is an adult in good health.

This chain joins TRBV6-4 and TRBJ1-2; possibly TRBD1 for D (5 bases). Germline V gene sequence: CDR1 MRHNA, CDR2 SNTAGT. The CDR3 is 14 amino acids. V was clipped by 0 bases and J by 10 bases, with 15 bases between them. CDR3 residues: CASSDSGRAVSYTF. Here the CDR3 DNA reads TGTGCCAGCAGTGACTCCGGCAGGGCCGTTTCCTACACCTTC.

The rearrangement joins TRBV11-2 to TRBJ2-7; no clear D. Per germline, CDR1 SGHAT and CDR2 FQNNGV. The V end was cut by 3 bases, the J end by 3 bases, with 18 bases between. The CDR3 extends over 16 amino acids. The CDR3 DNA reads TGTGCCAGCAGCTTCCCAATCATGGGGTCGGGCTACGAGCAGTACGTC. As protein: CASSFPIMGSGYEQYV.

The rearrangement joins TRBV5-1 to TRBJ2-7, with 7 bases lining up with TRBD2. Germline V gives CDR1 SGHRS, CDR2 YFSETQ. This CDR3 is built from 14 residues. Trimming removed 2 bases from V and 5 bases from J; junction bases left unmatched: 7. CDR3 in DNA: TGCGCCAGCAGCTTTTTGTCAGGGAGGGACGAGCAGTACTTC. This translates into CASSFLSGRDEQYF.

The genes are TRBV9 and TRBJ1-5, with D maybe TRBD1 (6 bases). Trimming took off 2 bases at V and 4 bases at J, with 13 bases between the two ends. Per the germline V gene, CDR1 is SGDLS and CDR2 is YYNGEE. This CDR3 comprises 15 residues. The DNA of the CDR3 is TGTGCCAGCAGCGTGGCCGGACAGTCGAATCAGCCCCAGCATTTT. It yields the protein CASSVAGQSNQPQHF.

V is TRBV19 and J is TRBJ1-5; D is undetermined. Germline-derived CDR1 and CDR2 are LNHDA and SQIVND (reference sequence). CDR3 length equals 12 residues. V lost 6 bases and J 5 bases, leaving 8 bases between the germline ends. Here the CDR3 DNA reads TGTGCCAGTAGGGACGGGTATCAGCCCCAGCATTTT. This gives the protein CASRDGYQPQHF. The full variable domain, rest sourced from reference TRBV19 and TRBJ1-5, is DGGITQSPKYLFRKEGQNVTLSCEQNLNHDAMYWYRQDPGQGLRLIYYSQIVNDFQKGDIAEGYSVSREKKESFPLTVTSAQKNPTAFYLCASRDGYQPQHFGDGTRLSIL.